The clone carrying this TCR beta chain showed up just a few times. The record originates from a study of response to subunit inactivated influenza vaccine. In TCRdb, the RT-PCR reads were re-called with MiXCR into one record per CDR3 protein. Among roughly 620,000 distinct CDR3 sequences listed, about 10% were seen once. The CDR3 is made up of 13 amino acids. The V end lost 5 bases, the J end lost 10 bases, and 16 bases lay between the germline ends. The germline CDR1 and CDR2 sequences are SGHDT and YYEEEE. These data also featured in a second study, about T cells expressing NK-cell markers. Turning to that study: With UMIs, 5'RACE template switching was used to make TCR beta cDNA. A range of about 1.0-7.0% of CD8+ T cells consisted of dominant NKG2C+ clonotypes in roughly 6 donors. The leading position in the CD3+CD56-NKG2C+ fraction of a few donors also went to these clonotypes.

The sequence was obtained from a man aged 50 or older who received an inactivated influenza vaccine. Sequencing was performed on PBMCs from blood, taken on the day of vaccination. The chain carries TRBV5-6 and TRBJ2-1, with D perhaps given as TRBD1 or TRBD2 (6 bases each). CDR3 sequence reads: CASRRGTQAEQFF. The CDR3 nucleotides are TGTGCCAGCAGACGGGGGACACAGGCGGAGCAGTTCTTC.